Below are 6 T cell receptor beta chains sequenced from a single sample in a study of OX40 agonist ivuxolimab in advanced cancers. TCRdb keeps only in-frame clones here, not all; method: immunoSEQ multiplex PCR. The profile shows 50,000 to 65,000 clones, 80% to 85% of them singletons. The sample in question was CD4+ or CD8+ T cells sorted from blood, obtained in a trial of the OX40 agonist ivuxolimab. The source is an adult with an advanced solid tumor such as melanoma, head and neck, liver or kidney cancer.

CDR3 region: CAISARSSGQDNYGYTF. The CDR3 DNA sequence: TGTGCCATCAGTGCGCGCTCCTCGGGACAGGATAACTATGGCTACACCTTC. This chain uses TRBV10-3 with TRBJ1-2; 8 nucleotides line up with TRBD1. Germline CDR1 and CDR2: ENHRY and SYGVKD. The junction had 11 bases not matched to a gene; V was cut back by 4 bases and J by 1 base. This CDR3 comprises 17 residues.

CDR3 residues: CASSQARTFSDTQYF. The DNA for the CDR3 is TGTGCCAGCAGCCAAGCTCGGACTTTCTCGGATACGCAGTATTTT. The chain uses TRBV14 and TRBJ2-3; a weak D match, TRBD2 (5 bases). Trimming removed 1 base at V and 6 bases at J, with 14 bases between. CDR1 is SGHDN, CDR2 FVKESK, per germline. The CDR3 has 15 amino acids.

The chain combines TRBV6-5 with TRBJ2-7; D remains ambiguous. Germline-derived CDR1 and CDR2 are MNHEY and SVGAGI. The CDR3 is 13 residues long. With 4 bases removed from V and 1 base from J, the gap between germline ends came to 8 bases. This CDR3 is CASSSAGSYEQYF. The CDR3 DNA reads TGTGCCAGCAGTTCAGCAGGATCCTACGAGCAGTACTTC.

The chain couples TRBV5-1 to TRBJ1-1; D is perhaps TRBD1 (5 bases). The CDR3 has 17 residues. Germline CDR1 reads SGHRS; CDR2 reads YFSETQ. The germline V and J ends were trimmed by 4 bases and 1 base, with 20 bases remaining between them. In DNA form, the CDR3 reads TGCGCCAGCAGCCCCGGGACCGTGGGGGTTCGGAACACTGAAGCTTTCTTT. Encoded protein: CASSPGTVGVRNTEAFF.

The chain recombines TRBV6-5 with TRBJ2-7; 11 nucleotides agree with TRBD2. The CDR3 is made up of 15 amino acids. CDR1 is MNHEY, CDR2 SVGAGI, per germline. With V trimmed by 7 bases and J by 1 base, 6 bases remained unmatched. CDR3 nucleotide sequence: TGTGCCAGCACCTTACTAGCGGGAGCGTCCTACGAGCAGTACTTC. Amino acids: CASTLLAGASYEQYF.

The rearrangement joins TRBV11-3 to TRBJ2-1; no definite D call. The CDR3 totals 15 residues. V lost 6 bases and J lost 8, with 20 bases in between. Germline V lookup: CDR1 SGHNT, CDR2 YENEEA. The CDR3 nucleotides read TGTGCCAGCAGGCTAGGGCAAGGTGACATCGATGAGCAGTTCTTC. Protein sequence: CASRLGQGDIDEQFF.